The 20 T cell receptor beta chains listed next were all sequenced from one sample in a study of blood T cell repertoires in COVID-19. Produced via immunoSEQ multiplex PCR; TCRdb's table is partial and in-frame only. Of 190,000 or so clones listed, roughly 77% were seen once; the top ten hold about a tenth. Sequenced material: PBMCs or T cells enriched from blood (not recorded which). The receptors shown here come from a man in his forties or fifties who had recovered from COVID-19.

The chain couples TRBV27 to TRBJ1-5; 8 nucleotides match TRBD1. Trimming cost V 6 bases and J 4 bases; bases outside gene matches: 8. CDR1 is MNHEY, CDR2 SMNVEV, per germline (reference sequence). The CDR3 runs to 15 residues. Written as DNA, the CDR3 is TGTGCCAGCAGCCAAGGACAGGGTTCGAATCAGCCCCAGCATTTT. As protein: CASSQGQGSNQPQHF.

This clone was recorded a few times. This chain connects TRBV5-6 to TRBJ1-4; weak D call: TRBD1 (5 bases). Trimming took off 0 bases at V and 7 bases at J, with 13 bases between the two ends. Germline values: CDR1 SGHDT, CDR2 YYEEEE. The CDR3 loop spans 15 amino acids. The CDR3 here is CASSLGRGAREKLFF. The CDR3 DNA sequence: TGTGCCAGCAGCTTGGGACGTGGGGCTCGTGAAAAACTGTTTTTT.

This clone was recorded once. The CDR3 loop is CASSLRSNTGELFF. The CDR3 nucleotides read TGTGCCAGCTCACTCAGATCGAACACCGGGGAGCTGTTTTTT. The chain uses TRBV18 and TRBJ2-2, with D unclear. This CDR3 region has 14 residues. V shed 4 bases and J shed 0 bases, with 6 bases lying between them. Germline V lookup: CDR1 KGHSH, CDR2 LQKENI.

The J gene is TRBJ2-7, the V gene TRBV6-5, with 7 bases aligning to TRBD1. The CDR3 consists of 15 residues. After removal of 0 bases from V and 4 bases from J, the junction contained 6 bases not matched to a gene. Germline values: CDR1 MNHEY, CDR2 SVGAGI. As DNA, the CDR3 is TGTGCCAGCAGTTACTCTAGGACAGGTCCTTACGAGCAGTACTTC. It encodes CASSYSRTGPYEQYF.

This chain links TRBV3-1 (or the pseudogene TRBV3-2) with TRBJ1-1; possibly TRBD1 for D (5 bases). CDR3 length: 14 amino acids. Trimming removed 1 base from V and 5 bases from J, with 11 bases in between. Per germline, CDR1 LGHDT and CDR2 YNNKEL (reference sequence). The CDR3 here is CASSQARGRTEAFF. The CDR3 DNA sequence: TGTGCCAGCAGCCAAGCTCGGGGGAGGACTGAAGCTTTCTTT.

This chain links TRBV9 with TRBJ2-5; 8 bases match TRBD2. The trim removed 3 bases at V and 4 bases at J, leaving 8 bases unmatched. Per the germline V gene, CDR1 is SGDLS and CDR2 is YYNGEE. This CDR3 spans 15 amino acids. The CDR3 DNA sequence: TGTGCCAGCAGCGGCGGGGGGCCGGGTGGAGAGACCCAGTACTTC. It encodes CASSGGGPGGETQYF.

The CDR3 is CASSPQVIYGYTF. CDR3 bases: TGTGCCAGTAGCCCACAGGTTATCTATGGCTACACCTTC. This chain links TRBV19 with TRBJ1-2; D possibly corresponds to TRBD1 (5 bases). This CDR3 contains 13 residues. CDR1 and CDR2 (germline): LNHDA, SQIVND (reference sequence). V dropped 6 bases and J dropped 4 bases, with 12 bases sitting between them. Drawing the rest from reference TRBV19 and TRBJ1-2, the complete variable domain is DGGITQSPKYLFRKEGQNVTLSCEQNLNHDAMYWYRQDPGQGLRLIYYSQIVNDFQKGDIAEGYSVSREKKESFPLTVTSAQKNPTAFYLCASSPQVIYGYTFGSGTRLTVV.

The V call is TRBV2, the J call TRBJ1-2; 8 bases are a match to TRBD1. V lost 4 bases to trimming and J lost 8 bases; unmatched junction nucleotides: 9. Germline loops: CDR1 SNHLY, CDR2 FYNNEI. This CDR3 contains 14 residues. The CDR3 here is CASSAGQGARGYTF. Written as DNA, the CDR3 is TGTGCCAGCAGTGCGGGGCAGGGGGCGCGGGGCTACACCTTC.

The chain uses TRBV7-8 and TRBJ1-2; D unclear. Germline CDR1 and CDR2: SGHVS and FQNEAQ. The CDR3 contains 14 residues. V was pared by 2 bases and J by 8 bases, with 15 bases between. The CDR3 reads CASSLRDPPRGYTF. Written as DNA, the CDR3 is TGTGCCAGCAGCTTACGAGACCCACCGCGGGGCTACACCTTC.

The chain has TRBV14 and TRBJ1-6, with 8 bases aligning to TRBD1. CDR3 length equals 15 residues. CDR1 and CDR2 (germline): SGHDN, FVKESK. Trimming removed 6 bases from V and 10 bases from J; junction bases left unmatched: 11. The CDR3 bases are TGTGCCAGCAGTTCAGGACAGGGTCAAATGTCACCCCTCCACTTT. This translates into CASSSGQGQMSPLHF.

This clone has a handful of counts. In DNA form, the CDR3 reads TGTGCCAGCAGTTTGTGGGATCGGGGCGAGCAGTACTTC. Protein sequence: CASSLWDRGEQYF. This chain connects TRBV12-3 or TRBV12-4 to TRBJ2-7; D is perhaps TRBD2 (5 bases). The CDR3 runs to 13 residues. Trimming removed 3 bases from V and 6 bases from J, with 12 bases in between.

J is TRBJ1-5 and V is TRBV10-2; possibly TRBD1 for D (6 bases). The germline V and J ends were trimmed by 8 bases and 3 bases, with 14 bases remaining between them. Germline V gives CDR1 WSHSY, CDR2 SAAADI. The CDR3 runs 14 residues. CDR3 bases: TGCGCCAGCGGGCCTGGGGGACACAATCAGCCCCAGCATTTT. Its protein product is CASGPGGHNQPQHF.

As to this clone: Other DNA sequences from this sample encode an identical CDR3 as well. This chain joins TRBV2 and TRBJ1-5; 10 bases agree with TRBD1. CDR1 is SNHLY, CDR2 FYNNEI, per germline. The CDR3 has 14 residues. Trimming took 6 bases from V and 2 from J; bases not matched to a gene: 1. In DNA, the CDR3 is TGTGCCAGCAGGACAGGGGGCGGCAATCAGCCCCAGCATTTT. This gives the protein CASRTGGGNQPQHF.

This clone has only one observation. The V gene is TRBV30, the J gene TRBJ1-2; tentative D call: TRBD1 (5 bases). Germline assignment: CDR1 GTSNPN and CDR2 SVGIG (reference sequence). The V end was cut by 4 bases, the J end by 4 bases, with 16 bases between. CDR3 size: 14 residues. The CDR3 DNA reads as TGTGCCTGGAAGGGTTTTGGGGCGGCCTATGGCTACACCTTC. Translation: CAWKGFGAAYGYTF.

The rearrangement joins TRBV28 to TRBJ1-2; 7 bases are shared with TRBD1. The trim removed 6 bases at V and 5 bases at J, leaving 9 bases unmatched. The CDR3 loop spans 14 amino acids. Per the germline V gene, CDR1 is MDHEN and CDR2 is SYDVKM. The CDR3, as DNA: TGTGCCAGCAGCACAGGGACAGCGAAGTATGGCTACACCTTC. It encodes CASSTGTAKYGYTF.

V usage is TRBV5-4 and J usage is TRBJ2-3, with unresolved D. V lost 0 bases and J lost 2, with 4 bases in between. From germline, CDR1 is SGHNT and CDR2 YYREEE (reference sequence). The CDR3 extends over 13 amino acids. CDR3 DNA sequence: TGTGCCAGCAGCTTGGACACCACAGATACGCAGTATTTT. This sequence encodes CASSLDTTDTQYF.

The J gene is TRBJ2-2, the V gene TRBV19; no firm D call. CDR1 and CDR2 from the germline V gene are LNHDA and SQIVND (reference sequence). The CDR3 covers 12 residues. V lost 6 bases to trimming and J lost 7 bases, with 9 bases between them. The CDR3 reads CASRMGNGELFF. The DNA for the CDR3 is TGTGCCAGTAGGATGGGCAACGGGGAGCTGTTTTTT.

The CDR3 spells CAISDRGEKLFF. In DNA, the CDR3 is TGTGCCATCAGTGACAGGGGTGAAAAACTGTTTTTT. The chain links TRBV10-3 to TRBJ1-4, with D possibly being TRBD1 (6 bases). V shed 3 bases and J shed 7 bases, with 6 bases lying between them. Looked up from germline, CDR1 is ENHRY and CDR2 is SYGVKD. The CDR3 has 12 residues.

This clone was counted many times. The CDR3 DNA is TGTGCCAGCTCGGGTGGCCAGTCCTACGAGCAGTACTTC. Translating gives CASSGGQSYEQYF. The J gene is TRBJ2-7, the V gene TRBV6-5, with D hard to call. Trimming left V 8 bases short and J 1 base short, with 12 bases between. This CDR3 is 13 amino acids long. Germline assignment: CDR1 MNHEY and CDR2 SVGAGI.

The genes are TRBV18 and TRBJ2-1, with 8 bases aligning to TRBD2. The germline V gene encodes CDR1 KGHSH and CDR2 LQKENI. V lost 3 bases, J lost 5 bases, and 15 bases stayed unmatched. CDR3 length equals 18 residues. CDR3: CASSPGREGRAFHNEQFF. Written as DNA, the CDR3 is TGTGCCAGCTCACCTGGACGGGAGGGCCGAGCATTCCACAATGAGCAGTTCTTC.